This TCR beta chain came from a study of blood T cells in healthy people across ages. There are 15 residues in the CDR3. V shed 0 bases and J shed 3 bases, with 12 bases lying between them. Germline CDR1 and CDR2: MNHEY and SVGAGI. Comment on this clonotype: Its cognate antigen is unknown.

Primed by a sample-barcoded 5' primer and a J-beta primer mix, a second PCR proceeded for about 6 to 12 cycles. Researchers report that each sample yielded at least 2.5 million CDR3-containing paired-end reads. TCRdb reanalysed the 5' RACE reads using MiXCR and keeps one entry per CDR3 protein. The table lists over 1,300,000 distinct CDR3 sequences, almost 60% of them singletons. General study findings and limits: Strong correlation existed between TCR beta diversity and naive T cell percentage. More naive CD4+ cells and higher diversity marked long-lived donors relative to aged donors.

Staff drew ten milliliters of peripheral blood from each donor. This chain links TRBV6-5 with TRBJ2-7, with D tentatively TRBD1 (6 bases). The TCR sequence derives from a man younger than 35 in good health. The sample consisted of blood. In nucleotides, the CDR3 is TGTGCCAGCAGTTACTCCCCCGGGACACACTACGAGCAGTACTTC. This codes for CASSYSPGTHYEQYF.